Listed here are 2 T cell receptor beta chains from one sample, sequenced in a study of blood T cell repertoires in COVID-19. Sequencing used immunoSEQ multiplex PCR; TCRdb keeps in-frame clones, though not all of them. The sample lists hundreds of thousands of clones; 88% were seen once. Sequencing was done on a sample of PBMCs or T cells enriched from blood (not recorded which). The receptors come from a woman between 55 and 75 years old in a cohort exposed to, infected with or recovered from COVID-19 (not recorded which).

The CDR3, as DNA: TGTGCCATCGGGGACAGGGGGCCGGGGAGCAATCAGCCCCAGCATTTT. It encodes CAIGDRGPGSNQPQHF. The chain joins TRBV10-3 to TRBJ1-5; TRBD1 agrees at 12 bases. V was pared by 8 bases and J by 1 base, with 6 bases of the junction left unmatched. Germline values: CDR1 ENHRY, CDR2 SYGVKD. The CDR3 is 16 amino acids.

A few counts support this clone. This chain links TRBV11-2 with TRBJ1-6; the D gene is possibly TRBD1 (6 bases). Trimming shortened V by 7 bases and J by 10 bases, and 23 bases separated the two germline ends. The germline V gene has CDR1 SGHAT and CDR2 FQNNGV. This CDR3 is built from 16 residues. The CDR3 bases are TGTGCCAGCACTCACCGGGGGGCGGACTTGGGGTCACCCCTCCACTTT. It encodes CASTHRGADLGSPLHF.